These 25 T cell receptor beta chains originate from one sample sequenced in a study of blood T cell repertoires in COVID-19 (dated by TCRdb to about 2020). Library preparation used the immunoSEQ multiplex PCR assay. TCRdb took this table from immuneACCESS and kept in-frame rearrangements with V and J called. Such tables lack part of the clones; where checked against another copy, unresolved V genes explain under half of the gap, and the rest is unexplained. The sample table holds about 63,000 clones, of which more than 80% were seen once. 3% to 4.5% of the sample goes to the ten largest clones. Sequencing was carried out using PBMCs or T cells enriched from blood (not recorded which). The receptors here all came from a woman aged 40 to 49 with acute COVID-19.

The rearrangement links TRBV10-3 to TRBJ1-5; 8 bases are shared with TRBD1. Germline CDR1 reads ENHRY; CDR2 reads SYGVKD. J gave up 5 bases and V 6 bases, and 6 bases lay outside the gene matches. This CDR3 has 14 residues. CDR3 coding DNA: TGTGCCATCAGAGGACAGGGCGTAGATCAGCCCCAGCATTTT. Its translation is CAIRGQGVDQPQHF.

This clone was recorded only once. The rearrangement links TRBV7-6 to TRBJ2-7; 8 bases fit TRBD1. With V trimmed by 2 bases and J by 2 bases, 5 bases remained unmatched. This CDR3 contains 15 residues. Germline V lookup: CDR1 SGHVS, CDR2 FNYEAQ. CDR3 amino acids: CASSLPGQDTYEQYF. For the CDR3, the DNA is TGTGCCAGCAGCTTACCGGGACAGGACACCTACGAGCAGTACTTC. Together with reference TRBV7-6 and TRBJ2-7, the CDR3 gives the full variable domain: GAGVSQSPRYKVTKRGQDVALRCDPISGHVSLYWYRQALGQGPEFLTYFNYEAQQDKSGLPNDRFSAERPEGSISTLTIQRTEQRDSAMYRCASSLPGQDTYEQYFGPGTRLTVT.

This clone was picked up a small number of times. The chain recombines TRBV27 with TRBJ2-5; 11 bases align to TRBD2. This CDR3 spans 15 amino acids. V was clipped by 2 bases and J by 4 bases; unmatched bases: 3. Germline loops: CDR1 MNHEY, CDR2 SMNVEV (reference sequence). The CDR3 reads CASSLGTSGGETQYF. The DNA for the CDR3 is TGTGCCAGCAGTTTAGGGACTAGCGGTGGAGAGACCCAGTACTTC.

The chain couples TRBV6-1 to TRBJ1-2; no firm D call. V was clipped by 1 base and J by 0 bases, with 6 bases between them. Germline CDR1 is MNHNS and CDR2 is SASEGT. The CDR3 runs to 14 residues. CDR3 bases: TGTGCCAGCAGTGAAGTTCCTGCTAACTATGGCTACACCTTC. It encodes CASSEVPANYGYTF.

V usage is TRBV11-2 and J usage is TRBJ2-2, with 7 bases fitting TRBD2. V was clipped by 2 bases and J by 2 bases; unmatched bases: 5. This CDR3 comprises 16 residues. Germline CDR1 and CDR2: SGHAT and FQNNGV. The CDR3 DNA is TGTGCCAGCAGCTTATACGGCGGGAGAAACACCGGGGAGCTGTTTTTT. Translated, it gives CASSLYGGRNTGELFF.

The chain links TRBV29-1 to TRBJ1-1; D is possibly TRBD1 (5 bases). The CDR3 is 12 residues long. Germline V gene lookup returns CDR1 SQVTM and CDR2 ANQGSEA. Trimming shortened V by 8 bases and J by 5 bases, and 15 bases separated the two germline ends. CDR3 DNA sequence: TGCAGCTTCCGGGTCGGGGGGACTGAAGCTTTCTTT. This gives the protein CSFRVGGTEAFF.

V gene TRBV2 combines with J gene TRBJ2-4, with a tentative D call TRBD1 (5 bases). CDR1 is SNHLY and CDR2 is FYNNEI in the germline V gene. This CDR3 region has 16 residues. V was cut by 7 bases and J by 0 bases, with 16 bases left in between. CDR3: CASKRTIALAKNIQYF. The CDR3 DNA reads as TGTGCCAGCAAAAGGACAATCGCCTTAGCCAAAAACATTCAGTACTTC.

This clone occurred once. This chain joins TRBV5-4 and TRBJ2-7; 9 bases are shared with TRBD2. Losses at the gene ends were 4 bases for V and 5 bases for J; bases not matched to a gene: 7. This CDR3 has 14 residues. Germline V gene sequence: CDR1 SGHNT, CDR2 YYREEE (reference sequence). The CDR3 nucleotides read TGTGCCAGCAGCAGCCGGACTAGCGTGAACGAGCAGTACTTC. Translation: CASSSRTSVNEQYF.

The rearrangement uses TRBV24-1 and TRBJ1-2; 8 bases are a match to TRBD1. Per germline, CDR1 KGHDR and CDR2 SFDVKD. V was clipped by 1 base and J by 7 bases; unmatched bases: 4. The CDR3 runs 14 residues. CDR3 coding DNA: TGTGCCACCAGTGATTTTCCAGGGGGCCTTGGCTACACCTTC. Amino acids: CATSDFPGGLGYTF.

In its sample, this clone was seen a few times. V usage is TRBV2 and J usage is TRBJ2-1, with 8 bases aligning to TRBD2. CDR3 length: 17 amino acids. V shed 7 bases, J shed 0 bases, and the junction held 11 bases outside the gene matches. Germline CDR1 and CDR2: SNHLY and FYNNEI. The CDR3 region is CASTERGGGSSYNEQFF. In nucleotides, the CDR3 is TGTGCCAGCACAGAACGCGGCGGGGGGAGCTCCTACAATGAGCAGTTCTTC.

The CDR3 DNA reads TGTGCCACCAGTGACCCTAGCGGCCCTTACACCGGGGAGCTGTTTTTT. This codes for CATSDPSGPYTGELFF. This chain connects TRBV24-1 to TRBJ2-2, with TRBD2 matching over 7 bases. In germline, CDR1 is KGHDR, CDR2 SFDVKD. With 4 bases clipped from V and 3 bases from J, the junction kept 7 bases outside the gene matches. This CDR3 region has 16 residues.

The V call is TRBV11-2, the J call TRBJ2-7, with D perhaps matching TRBD1 (6 bases). The CDR3 has 14 amino acids. Trimming left V 3 bases short and J 6 bases short, with 15 bases between. Germline V lookup: CDR1 SGHAT, CDR2 FQNNGV. The CDR3 coding sequence is TGTGCCAGCAGCTTTACAGGGCCGGGCGCCGAGCAGTACTTC. Translation gives CASSFTGPGAEQYF.

The chain has TRBV27 and TRBJ2-5, with 7 bases that match TRBD2. Per germline, CDR1 MNHEY and CDR2 SMNVEV (reference sequence). V lost 3 bases, J lost 4 bases, and 5 bases stayed unmatched. This CDR3 comprises 14 residues. CDR3 sequence reads: CASSFWGGRETQYF. DNA of the CDR3: TGTGCCAGCAGTTTTTGGGGAGGGCGAGAGACCCAGTACTTC.

The CDR3 sequence: CASSRGTSGGDTQYF. The CDR3 nucleotides read TGTGCCAGCAGCCGAGGGACTAGCGGGGGCGATACGCAGTATTTT. The rearrangement links TRBV27 to TRBJ2-3, with 14 bases fitting TRBD2. V dropped 6 bases and J dropped 6; count of bases not matched to a gene: 5. This CDR3 region has 15 residues. Germline values: CDR1 MNHEY, CDR2 SMNVEV (reference sequence).

This chain joins TRBV28 and TRBJ2-3; TRBD2 matches at 8 bases. Trimming cost V 6 bases and J 9 bases; bases outside gene matches: 14. The germline V gene encodes CDR1 MDHEN and CDR2 SYDVKM. This CDR3 comprises 15 residues. The CDR3: CASRGRSSGRATQYF. The CDR3 nucleotides are TGTGCCAGCAGGGGGAGGTCCAGCGGGAGAGCAACGCAGTATTTT.

The CDR3 spells CASSLEQGGGNTEAFF. CDR3 nucleotide sequence: TGCGCCAGCAGCTTGGAACAGGGTGGGGGGAACACTGAAGCTTTCTTT. J is TRBJ1-1 and V is TRBV5-1; maybe TRBD1 (6 bases). Trimming stripped 0 bases from V and 1 base from J, with 13 bases between. This CDR3 has 16 residues. CDR1 and CDR2 (germline): SGHRS, YFSETQ.

This rearrangement joins TRBV19 to TRBJ1-5; D might be TRBD1 (5 bases). The CDR3 contains 14 residues. Germline CDR1 is LNHDA and CDR2 is SQIVND (reference sequence). Between the trimmed V and J ends, which lost 5 bases and 7 bases, there was a span of 15 bases. CDR3 residues: CASSPGGGGQPQHF. CDR3 sequence (DNA): TGTGCCAGTAGTCCCGGCGGGGGTGGACAGCCCCAGCATTTT.

The chain employs TRBV28 and TRBJ1-4; the D is unclear. V gave up 5 bases and J gave up 11 bases, with 15 bases separating them. CDR1 is MDHEN, CDR2 SYDVKM, per germline. The CDR3 sequence is 13 residues long. The CDR3 loop is CASSGGRRTKLFF. As DNA, the CDR3 is TGTGCCAGCAGTGGTGGCAGGAGGACCAAACTGTTTTTT.

The chain combines TRBV19 with TRBJ1-1, with a possible D match to TRBD1 (6 bases). Trimming pared 7 bases from V and 4 bases from J, leaving 10 bases between. The CDR3 totals 12 residues. Germline CDR1 reads LNHDA; CDR2 reads SQIVND (reference sequence). The CDR3 bases are TGTGCCAGTACCATAGGGGGCACTGAAGCTTTCTTT. It specifies CASTIGGTEAFF.

This clone was counted only a few times. CDR3 in amino acids: CATSSSGTANQPQHF. CDR3 nucleotide sequence: TGTGCCACCAGCAGTTCCGGGACAGCGAATCAGCCCCAGCATTTT. The chain joins TRBV15 to TRBJ1-5, with 7 bases fitting TRBD1. Germline V gene data show CDR1 as LNHNV and CDR2 as YYDKDF (reference sequence). The CDR3 spans 15 residues. V gave up 3 bases and J gave up 4 bases; unmatched junction bases: 6.

The chain uses TRBV7-5 and TRBJ2-7; the table calls TRBD2, which could not be checked here. TRBV7-5 corresponds to a pseudogene. CDR3 size: 17 residues. CDR3 loop: CVRSLFGGRTGPYEQYV. The CDR3 nucleotides are TGTGTCAGAAGCCTCTTCGGGGGGCGGACTGGCCCCTACGAGCAGTACGTC.

This chain connects TRBV5-1 to TRBJ2-1, with a possible D match to TRBD1 (6 bases). The germline CDR1 and CDR2 sequences are SGHRS and YFSETQ. This CDR3 region has 16 residues. Trimming cost V 5 bases and J 1 base, with 16 bases left between them. The CDR3: CASSLYTGSSYNEQFF. The CDR3 DNA is TGCGCCAGCAGTCTTTACACAGGGTCGTCCTACAATGAGCAGTTCTTC.

The rearrangement joins TRBV11-2 to TRBJ2-3; 9 bases align to TRBD2. The CDR3 is 18 residues long. Germline V CDR1 and CDR2: SGHAT, FQNNGV. The junction had 12 bases not matched to a gene; V was cut back by 3 bases and J by 2 bases. CDR3 in amino acids: CASSFYIPGLATTDTQYF. CDR3 bases: TGTGCCAGCAGCTTTTACATCCCCGGACTAGCGACCACAGATACGCAGTATTTT.

The CDR3 DNA reads as TGCGCCAGCAGCTCCAAAACAGGAGCCTCTGGAAACACCATATATTTT. This translates into CASSSKTGASGNTIYF. The chain carries TRBV5-1 and TRBJ1-3, with D possibly TRBD1 on 5 matching bases. Between the trimmed V and J ends, which lost 3 bases and 0 bases, there was a span of 13 bases. The CDR3 extends over 16 amino acids. Germline V CDR1 and CDR2: SGHRS, YFSETQ. The entire variable domain, with the rest obtained from reference TRBV5-1 and TRBJ1-3, is as follows: KAGVTQTPRYLIKTRGQQVTLSCSPISGHRSVSWYQQTPGQGLQFLFEYFSETQRNKGNFPGRFSGRQFSNSRSEMNVSTLELGDSALYLCASSSKTGASGNTIYFGEGSWLTVV.

The rearrangement uses TRBV29-1 and TRBJ1-4; 11 bases match TRBD1. V gave up 1 base and J gave up 6 bases; unmatched junction bases: 7. Germline V gene lookup returns CDR1 SQVTM and CDR2 ANQGSEA. The CDR3 has 16 amino acids. The CDR3: CSVEGDKGQGDEKLFF. CDR3 nucleotides: TGCAGCGTTGAAGGGGACAAGGGACAGGGGGATGAAAAACTGTTTTTT.